Shown below are 29 T cell receptor beta chains from a single sample sequenced in a study of T-cell reconstitution after alpha-beta-depleted transplantation in children. As it was prepared, the TCRbeta library received unique molecular identifiers. TCRdb recomputed calls from the PCR reads with MiXCR, one row per CDR3 protein. The sample includes 900,000 or so distinct CDR3 sequences, 16% seen only once; the top ten take 5%. Here the sequenced sample was PBMCs, mostly from graft donor cells, taken 360 days after TCRalphabeta/CD19-depleted stem cell transplant. Receptors were obtained from a male patient aged 10-17 years who had a stem cell transplant for acute lymphoblastic leukemia, so the T cells may come from the graft donor.

Only a few counts were recorded for this clonotype. The chain employs TRBV10-3 and TRBJ2-1; 8 bases are a match to TRBD2. There are 16 residues in the CDR3. Germline V gene lookup returns CDR1 ENHRY and CDR2 SYGVKD. Trimming removed 10 bases from V and 7 bases from J; junction bases left unmatched: 18. The CDR3 sequence is CATKGSASGSLNEQFF. The DNA of the CDR3 is TGTGCCACCAAAGGGTCTGCCAGCGGGAGTCTGAATGAGCAGTTCTTC.

This clonotype was observed many times. The V call is TRBV20-1, the J call TRBJ2-7, with 12 bases aligning to TRBD2. The CDR3 runs to 14 residues. Germline values: CDR1 DFQATT, CDR2 SNEGSKA (reference sequence). With V trimmed by 5 bases and J by 4 bases, 6 bases remained unmatched. The CDR3 protein is CSADPSGRAYEQYF. CDR3 nucleotide sequence: TGCAGTGCTGACCCTAGCGGGAGGGCTTACGAGCAGTACTTC.

The rearrangement links TRBV5-1 to TRBJ2-7, with 10 bases lining up with TRBD1. CDR3 length equals 19 residues. J lost 3 bases, V lost 4 bases, and 19 bases had no gene match. Germline assignment: CDR1 SGHRS and CDR2 YFSETQ. DNA of the CDR3: TGCGCCAGCAGCCCCACTGCGGGACAGGGGTTTTTTAAACGCTACGAGCAGTACTTC. Translating it yields CASSPTAGQGFFKRYEQYF.

In its sample, this clonotype was seen many times. The CDR3 DNA follows: TGTGCCAGCAGTTTATTAAAGCCACGGCCCCACGAGCAGTACTTC. Residues: CASSLLKPRPHEQYF. The chain couples TRBV27 to TRBJ2-7; no definite D call. From germline, CDR1 is MNHEY and CDR2 SMNVEV (reference sequence). CDR3 length equals 15 residues. The V gene lost 1 base and the J gene lost 5 bases, with 15 bases spanning the gap.

V gene TRBV11-2 combines with J gene TRBJ1-3, with 8 bases that match TRBD1. Looked up from germline, CDR1 is SGHAT and CDR2 is FQNNGV. The CDR3 totals 16 residues. Trimming at V came to 4 bases and at J to 0 bases, leaving 5 bases not matched to a gene. The CDR3 region is CASSSDRVSSGNTIYF. In DNA, the CDR3 is TGTGCCAGCAGCTCGGACAGGGTGAGCTCTGGAAACACCATATATTTT.

This rearrangement joins TRBV4-2 to TRBJ1-2; D is possibly TRBD1 (5 bases). The germline V and J ends were trimmed by 7 bases and 3 bases, with 18 bases remaining between them. Germline lookup yields CDR1 LGHNA and CDR2 YNFKEQ. The CDR3 sequence is 15 residues long. CDR3: CASKLGPGMDYGYTF. The DNA for the CDR3 is TGTGCCAGCAAACTAGGGCCAGGGATGGACTATGGCTACACCTTC.

The chain carries TRBV4-1 and TRBJ2-5; no clear D. The CDR3 is 12 amino acids. Germline V lookup: CDR1 MGHRA, CDR2 YSYEKL. V was clipped by 3 bases and J by 7 bases, with 9 bases between them. For the CDR3, the DNA is TGCGCCAGCAGCCAGGCCCTAGGGACCCAGTACTTC. Translating gives CASSQALGTQYF.

This clonotype was seen many times. CDR3 amino acids: CSARRVGRGTDTQYF. The CDR3 DNA reads as TGCAGTGCTAGACGAGTGGGACGAGGCACAGATACGCAGTATTTT. The rearrangement joins TRBV20-1 to TRBJ2-3, with D perhaps being TRBD1 or TRBD2 (5 bases each). This CDR3 has 15 amino acids. CDR1 and CDR2 (germline): DFQATT, SNEGSKA (reference sequence). V lost 2 bases, J lost 1 base, and 13 bases lay in between.

This clonotype occurred many times. This CDR3 is CASSSGLAGGDYEQYF. CDR3 nucleotide sequence: TGCGCCAGCAGCTCTGGACTAGCGGGAGGGGACTACGAGCAGTACTTC. This sequence joins TRBV5-1 and TRBJ2-7; 15 nucleotides align to TRBD2. Germline CDR1 and CDR2: SGHRS and YFSETQ. V gave up 3 bases and J gave up 3 bases; unmatched junction bases: 4. The CDR3 length is 16 residues. Full variable domain (outside the CDR3, taken from reference TRBV5-1 and TRBJ2-7): KAGVTQTPRYLIKTRGQQVTLSCSPISGHRSVSWYQQTPGQGLQFLFEYFSETQRNKGNFPGRFSGRQFSNSRSEMNVSTLELGDSALYLCASSSGLAGGDYEQYFGPGTRLTVT.

The chain combines TRBV29-1 with TRBJ2-7, with 7 bases fitting TRBD1. The ends lost 5 bases at V and 0 bases at J; junction bases unmatched: 7. CDR1 SQVTM and CDR2 ANQGSEA come from the germline V gene. This CDR3 has 14 residues. CDR3 sequence reads: CSVKGAGSSYEQYF. The CDR3 DNA is TGCAGCGTTAAGGGGGCAGGGAGCTCCTACGAGCAGTACTTC.

The genes are TRBV6-5 and TRBJ2-1; TRBD2 matches 10 bases. Germline V lookup: CDR1 MNHEY, CDR2 SVGAGI. The CDR3 covers 16 residues. Trimming cost V 0 bases and J 10 bases; bases outside gene matches: 9. In DNA form, the CDR3 reads TGTGCCAGCAGTTACTCTTTTCTAGCGGGAGTGCAGGAGCAGTTCTTC. This encodes CASSYSFLAGVQEQFF.

This clonotype was counted many times. The chain joins TRBV29-1 to TRBJ2-7; 9 nucleotides agree with TRBD1. This CDR3 comprises 13 residues. Trimming cost V 2 bases and J 3 bases; bases outside gene matches: 2. The germline V gene encodes CDR1 SQVTM and CDR2 ANQGSEA. For the CDR3, the DNA is TGCAGCGTTGAAACGGACAGGGGCTACGAGCAGTACTTC. Translated: CSVETDRGYEQYF.

The chain links TRBV6-1 to TRBJ1-3, with D perhaps TRBD1 (5 bases). V dropped 9 bases and J dropped 7 bases, with 25 bases sitting between them. The germline CDR1 and CDR2 sequences are MNHNS and SASEGT. The CDR3 spans 16 residues. The CDR3 sequence: CASYLSTALPGNTIYF. CDR3 in DNA: TGTGCCAGTTACCTCTCGACAGCCCTTCCAGGGAACACCATATATTTT.

This clonotype was seen a handful of times. The rearrangement joins TRBV29-1 to TRBJ1-3, with D possibly TRBD1 on 5 matching bases. Trimming pared 5 bases from V and 0 bases from J, leaving 23 bases between. This CDR3 region has 18 residues. Germline lookup yields CDR1 SQVTM and CDR2 ANQGSEA. The DNA of the CDR3 is TGCAGCGTTCGCGGGGGGGTAGTCTCCTCGAACTCTGGAAACACCATATATTTT. Translating gives CSVRGGVVSSNSGNTIYF.

This clonotype was counted many times. This rearrangement joins TRBV5-1 to TRBJ2-6; the D gene is possibly TRBD1 (5 bases). V lost 2 bases, J lost 7 bases, and 19 bases lay in between. Germline CDR1 reads SGHRS; CDR2 reads YFSETQ. The length of the CDR3 is 17 residues. CDR3 nucleotides: TGCGCCAGCAGCTTCACGGTAATGTCCACAGGAGCCAACGTCCTGACTTTC. Translated: CASSFTVMSTGANVLTF.

The chain combines TRBV7-8 with TRBJ2-1; 11 bases agree with TRBD2. The V gene's germline CDR1 is SGHVS and CDR2 FQNEAQ. V was pared by 3 bases and J by 7 bases, with 14 bases of the junction left unmatched. The CDR3 runs to 18 residues. CDR3 coding DNA: TGTGCCAGCAGCTTCTTATCCGGGACTAGCGGAGTGCGGAATGAGCAGTTCTTC. Its protein is CASSFLSGTSGVRNEQFF.

This clonotype was counted a few times. The J gene is TRBJ1-2, the V gene TRBV2; tentatively, D is TRBD1 (6 bases). In germline, CDR1 is SNHLY, CDR2 FYNNEI. The germline V and J ends were trimmed by 1 base and 1 base, with 7 bases remaining between them. The length of the CDR3 is 14 residues. The CDR3 DNA reads TGTGCCAGCAGTGAAGTGGGACATAACTATGGCTACACCTTC. Its protein is CASSEVGHNYGYTF. Full variable domain (remainder filled in from reference TRBV2 and TRBJ1-2): EPEVTQTPSHQVTQMGQEVILRCVPISNHLYFYWYRQILGQKVEFLVSFYNNEISEKSEIFDDQFSVERPDGSNFTLKIRSTKLEDSAMYFCASSEVGHNYGYTFGSGTRLTVV.

In regard to this clonotype: The CDR3 end shows no conserved phenylalanine or tryptophan, and so a read error is likely. The J gene is TRBJ2-5, the V gene TRBV9, with D perhaps being TRBD1 or TRBD2 (6 bases each). Per the germline V gene, CDR1 is SGDLS and CDR2 is YYNGEE. V dropped 1 base and J dropped 4 bases, with 14 bases sitting between them. The CDR3 has 15 residues. CDR3 DNA: TGTGCCAGCAGCGTACCGAAGGGGGGTGGAGAGACCCAGTACATC. Amino acid sequence: CASSVPKGGGETQYI.

CDR3 sequence reads: CASRSGTSGSDEQFF. The CDR3 bases are TGCGCCAGCAGGTCCGGGACTAGCGGGAGCGATGAGCAGTTCTTC. V and J are TRBV5-1 and TRBJ2-1; 14 nucleotides align to TRBD2. After removal of 5 bases from V and 8 bases from J, the junction contained 6 bases not matched to a gene. The CDR3 runs to 15 residues. The germline V gene has CDR1 SGHRS and CDR2 YFSETQ.

CDR3 sequence (DNA): TGTGCCAGCGCCCGACCGGAGCGGGAGGAGACAGATACGCAGTATTTT. Residues: CASARPEREETDTQYF. The chain combines TRBV2 with TRBJ2-3; 9 bases are shared with TRBD2. This CDR3 is built from 16 residues. V was clipped by 8 bases and J by 3 bases; unmatched bases: 12. Germline CDR1 SNHLY, CDR2 FYNNEI.

The sample holds a few counts of this clonotype. The chain combines TRBV20-1 with TRBJ1-2; perhaps TRBD1 as D (5 bases). The CDR3 extends over 14 amino acids. V lost 7 bases, J lost 2 bases, and 17 bases lay in between. Germline loops: CDR1 DFQATT, CDR2 SNEGSKA (reference sequence). The CDR3: CSETLHRDNYGYTF. CDR3 bases: TGCAGTGAAACCCTCCACCGGGACAACTATGGCTACACCTTC.

This clonotype has just a few counts. The J gene is TRBJ1-3, the V gene TRBV29-1, with D uncertain. Germline CDR1 SQVTM, CDR2 ANQGSEA. The V end was cut by 0 bases, the J end by 0 bases, with 15 bases between. CDR3 length equals 17 residues. This chain's CDR3 is CSVEDPTYSNSGNTIYF. In DNA form, the CDR3 reads TGCAGCGTTGAAGATCCGACGTACAGTAACTCTGGAAACACCATATATTTT.

This rearrangement joins TRBV4-1 to TRBJ1-1; D is unresolved. Between the trimmed V and J ends, which lost 3 bases and 6 bases, there was a span of 11 bases. Germline values: CDR1 MGHRA, CDR2 YSYEKL. This CDR3 region has 13 residues. The CDR3 DNA reads as TGCGCCAGCAGCCAGACCCCTTCCGCTGAAGCTTTCTTT. Translation gives CASSQTPSAEAFF.

This chain connects TRBV12-3 or TRBV12-4 to TRBJ1-2; D remains ambiguous. The CDR3 is made up of 16 amino acids. Trimming took off 2 bases at V and 4 bases at J, with 17 bases between the two ends. The CDR3 DNA reads TGTGCCAGCAGTTTATTCGGCCGGGCACACTCCTATGGCTACACCTTC. Residues: CASSLFGRAHSYGYTF.

This chain joins TRBV5-1 and TRBJ2-3, with 8 bases matching TRBD1. This CDR3 is 16 amino acids long. Germline-derived CDR1 and CDR2 are SGHRS and YFSETQ. The V gene end was trimmed by 7 bases and the J gene end by 0 bases; junction bases not matched to a gene: 10. The CDR3 protein is CASAVDGQGSTDTQYF. CDR3 bases: TGCGCCAGCGCTGTCGACGGACAGGGAAGCACAGATACGCAGTATTTT. The full variable domain, completed using reference TRBV5-1 and TRBJ2-3, is KAGVTQTPRYLIKTRGQQVTLSCSPISGHRSVSWYQQTPGQGLQFLFEYFSETQRNKGNFPGRFSGRQFSNSRSEMNVSTLELGDSALYLCASAVDGQGSTDTQYFGPGTRLTVL.

This clonotype was found a few times. The chain combines TRBV10-3 with TRBJ1-1, with D possibly TRBD1 on 5 matching bases. Trimming took 7 bases from V and 5 from J, leaving 11 bases between them. Germline CDR1 ENHRY, CDR2 SYGVKD. The CDR3 totals 12 residues. The CDR3 coding sequence is TGTGCCATCAAGGGGCAGGGAACTGAAGCTTTCTTT. Protein sequence: CAIKGQGTEAFF.

The chain is built from TRBV20-1 and TRBJ2-4, with D maybe TRBD2 (8 bases). CDR1 is DFQATT, CDR2 SNEGSKA, per germline (reference sequence). This CDR3 is built from 18 residues. The V end was cut by 6 bases, the J end by 0 bases, with 24 bases between. The CDR3 reads CSAGGGTDPFLAKNIQYF. The CDR3 bases are TGCAGTGCCGGGGGGGGGACAGACCCTTTTCTAGCCAAAAACATTCAGTACTTC.

The V and J genes are TRBV19 and TRBJ1-1; the D is unclear. CDR3 length: 13 amino acids. In germline, CDR1 is LNHDA, CDR2 SQIVND (reference sequence). Trimming cost V 7 bases and J 1 base, with 10 bases left between them. The CDR3 nucleotides read TGTGCCAGTAAAATCGGAGAGAACACTGAAGCTTTCTTT. Translating gives CASKIGENTEAFF.

This clonotype was picked up a small number of times. At one boundary the junction diverges from the germline segment, which might be a read error. V and J are TRBV7-3 and TRBJ2-2; perhaps TRBD2 as D (5 bases). The CDR3 contains 13 residues. Germline lookup yields CDR1 SGHTA and CDR2 FQGTGA. The CDR3 DNA sequence: TGTGCCAGCAGCCTATATTACACCGGGGAGCTTTTTTTT. Translation: CASSLYYTGELFF.